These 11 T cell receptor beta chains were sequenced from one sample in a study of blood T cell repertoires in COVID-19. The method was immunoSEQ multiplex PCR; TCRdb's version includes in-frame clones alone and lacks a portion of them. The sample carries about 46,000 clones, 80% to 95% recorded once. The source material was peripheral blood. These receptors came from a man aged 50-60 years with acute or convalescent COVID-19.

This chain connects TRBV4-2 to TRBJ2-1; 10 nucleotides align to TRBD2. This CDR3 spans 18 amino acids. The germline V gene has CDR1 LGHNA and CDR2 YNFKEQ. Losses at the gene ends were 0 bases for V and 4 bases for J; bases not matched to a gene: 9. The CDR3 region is CASSQDPSGGTPYNEQFF. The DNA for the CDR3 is TGTGCCAGCAGCCAAGACCCTAGCGGGGGTACTCCTTACAATGAGCAGTTCTTC.

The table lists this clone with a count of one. CDR3: CSIRARRIQETQYF. In DNA, the CDR3 is TGCAGCATCCGGGCACGGAGGATCCAAGAGACCCAGTACTTC. The rearrangement joins TRBV29-1 to TRBJ2-5; D perhaps matches TRBD2 (5 bases). V was pared by 8 bases and J by 1 base, with 17 bases between. CDR3 size: 14 residues. Germline CDR1 is SQVTM and CDR2 is ANQGSEA.

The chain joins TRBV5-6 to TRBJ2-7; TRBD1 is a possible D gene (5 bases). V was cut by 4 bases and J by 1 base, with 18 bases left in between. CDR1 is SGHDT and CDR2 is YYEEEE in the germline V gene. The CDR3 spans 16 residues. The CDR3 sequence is CASSLSGHSVSYEQYF. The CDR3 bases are TGTGCCAGCAGCCTCTCCGGACACAGTGTTTCCTACGAGCAGTACTTC.

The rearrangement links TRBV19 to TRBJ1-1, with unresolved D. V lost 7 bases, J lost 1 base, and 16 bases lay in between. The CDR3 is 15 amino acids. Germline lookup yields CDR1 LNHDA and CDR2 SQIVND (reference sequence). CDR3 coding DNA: TGTGCCAGTACCCCAACGTGGGCCTCGAACACTGAAGCTTTCTTT. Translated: CASTPTWASNTEAFF.

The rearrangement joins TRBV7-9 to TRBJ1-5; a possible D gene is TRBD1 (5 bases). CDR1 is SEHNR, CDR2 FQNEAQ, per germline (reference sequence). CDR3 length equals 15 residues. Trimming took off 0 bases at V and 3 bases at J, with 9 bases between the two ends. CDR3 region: CASSLAGGSNQPQHF. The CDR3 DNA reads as TGTGCCAGCAGCTTAGCCGGGGGGTCCAATCAGCCCCAGCATTTT. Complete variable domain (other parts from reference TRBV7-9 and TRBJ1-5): DTGVSQNPRHKITKRGQNVTFRCDPISEHNRLYWYRQTLGQGPEFLTYFQNEAQLEKSRLLSDRFSAERPKGSFSTLEIQRTEQGDSAMYLCASSLAGGSNQPQHFGDGTRLSIL.

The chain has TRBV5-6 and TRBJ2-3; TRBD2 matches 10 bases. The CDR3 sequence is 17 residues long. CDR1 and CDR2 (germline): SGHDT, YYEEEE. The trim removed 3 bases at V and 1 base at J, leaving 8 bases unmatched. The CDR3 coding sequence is TGTGCCAGCAGCTCGGATAGCGGGGGGTTCCGCACAGATACGCAGTATTTT. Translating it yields CASSSDSGGFRTDTQYF.

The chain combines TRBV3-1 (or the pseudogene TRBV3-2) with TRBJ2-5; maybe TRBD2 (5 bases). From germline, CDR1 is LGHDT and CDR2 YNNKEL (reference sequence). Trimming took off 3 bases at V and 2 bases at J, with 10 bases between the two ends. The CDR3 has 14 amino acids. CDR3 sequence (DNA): TGTGCCAGCAGCCATTCGGGGTATCAAGAGACCCAGTACTTC. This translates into CASSHSGYQETQYF.

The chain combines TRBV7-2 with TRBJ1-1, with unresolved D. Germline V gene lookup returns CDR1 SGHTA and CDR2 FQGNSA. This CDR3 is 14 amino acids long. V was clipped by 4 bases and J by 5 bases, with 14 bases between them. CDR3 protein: CASSSELWWTEAFF. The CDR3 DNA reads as TGTGCCAGCAGCTCGGAGCTTTGGTGGACTGAAGCTTTCTTT.

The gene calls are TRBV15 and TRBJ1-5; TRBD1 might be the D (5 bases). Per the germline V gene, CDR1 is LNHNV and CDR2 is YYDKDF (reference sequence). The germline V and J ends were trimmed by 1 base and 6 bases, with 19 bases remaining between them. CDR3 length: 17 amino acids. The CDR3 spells CATSRGDQGWGSQPQHF. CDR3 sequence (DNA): TGTGCCACCAGCAGAGGAGACCAGGGCTGGGGAAGTCAGCCCCAGCATTTT.

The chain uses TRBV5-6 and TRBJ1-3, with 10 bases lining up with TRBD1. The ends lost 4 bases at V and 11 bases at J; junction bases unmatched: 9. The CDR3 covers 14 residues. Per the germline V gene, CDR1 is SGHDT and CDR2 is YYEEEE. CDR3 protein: CASSRQGAVLAIYF. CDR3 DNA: TGTGCCAGCAGCCGACAGGGGGCGGTTTTAGCCATATATTTT. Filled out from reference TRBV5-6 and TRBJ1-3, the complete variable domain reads DAGVTQSPTHLIKTRGQQVTLRCSPKSGHDTVSWYQQALGQGPQFIFQYYEEEERQRGNFPDRFSGHQFPNYSSELNVNALLLGDSALYLCASSRQGAVLAIYFGEGSWLTVV.

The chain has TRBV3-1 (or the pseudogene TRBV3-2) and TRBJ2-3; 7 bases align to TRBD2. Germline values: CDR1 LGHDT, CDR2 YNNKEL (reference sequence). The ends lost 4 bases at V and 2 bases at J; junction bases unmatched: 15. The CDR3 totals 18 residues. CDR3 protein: CASSPGTGGILYTDTQYF. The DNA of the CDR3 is TGTGCCAGCAGCCCCGGGACGGGGGGAATTCTATACACAGATACGCAGTATTTT.